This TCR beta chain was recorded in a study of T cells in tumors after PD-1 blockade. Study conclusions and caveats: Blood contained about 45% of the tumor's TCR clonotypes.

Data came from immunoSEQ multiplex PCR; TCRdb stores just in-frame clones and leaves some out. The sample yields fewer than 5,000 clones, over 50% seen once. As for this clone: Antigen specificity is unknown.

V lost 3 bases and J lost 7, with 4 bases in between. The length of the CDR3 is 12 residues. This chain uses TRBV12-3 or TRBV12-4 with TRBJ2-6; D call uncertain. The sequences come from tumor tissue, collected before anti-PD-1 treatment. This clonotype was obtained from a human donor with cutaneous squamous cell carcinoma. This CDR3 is CASSFNANVLTF. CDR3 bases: TGTGCCAGCAGTTTTAACGCCAACGTCCTGACTTTC.